These T cell receptor beta chains were read from a single sample in a study of post-analysis software for immune sequencing data. From the PCR reads, TCRdb called clonotypes with MiXCR, one entry per CDR3 protein. Found here are hundreds of thousands of distinct CDR3 sequences, 25% to 30% of them singletons; the top ten hold roughly 0.57%. Input material: blood. Source of these receptors: a girl aged 10 to 17 with multiple sclerosis. Each CDR3 is given with its conserved first and last residue. The D gene is left open where the match is weak. Clone size is given for some rows only: seen once, a few or many times, or a class if the clone is expanded.

J,V,D,size,DNA,CDR3
TRBJ1-1,TRBV7-9,TRBD1,few,TGTGCCAGCAGCGCGACAGGGTGGACTGAAGCTTTCTTT,CASSATGWTEAFF
TRBJ2-1,TRBV20-1,-,once,TGCAGTACTAGAATGTACGGAGTGGACACCTACTACAATGAGCAGTTCTTC,CSTRMYGVDTYYNEQFF
TRBJ2-1,TRBV28,-,-,TGTGCCAGCAGCTCCAGGTTCCGGGAGCAGTTCTTC,CASSSRFREQFF
TRBJ2-7,TRBV7-9,-,many,TGTGCCAGCAGCCGACCGCAGCCTACCTCCGAGCAGTACTTC,CASSRPQPTSEQYF
TRBJ2-1,TRBV28,-,-,TGTGCCAGCAGCTGGATAGCGTCCAACTACAATGAGCAGTTCTTC,CASSWIASNYNEQFF
TRBJ1-1,TRBV7-2,TRBD1,-,TGTGCCGGCAGCTTACAGGGACAGGCGTACACTGAAGCTTTCTTT,CAGSLQGQAYTEAFF
TRBJ2-7,TRBV15,-,-,TGTGCCACCAGCAGAGAAGGGGACGAGGTATACGAGCAGTACTTC,CATSREGDEVYEQYF
TRBJ1-2,TRBV12-3/TRBV12-4,-,-,TGTGCCAGCAGACCCGGCCGGGATGGCTACACCTTC,CASRPGRDGYTF
TRBJ2-5,TRBV7-9,-,-,TGTGCCGCCAAACAGGGTACGGAGACCCAGTACTTC,CAAKQGTETQYF
TRBJ1-1,TRBV20-1,-,-,TGCAGTGCTCGACCCGGGATAGCCTGGTCGGCTTTCTTT,CSARPGIAWSAFF
TRBJ1-1,TRBV7-9,TRBD1,-,TGTGCCAGCAGCTTCCACGACAGGGCTAACACTGAAGCTTTCTTT,CASSFHDRANTEAFF
TRBJ2-2,TRBV24-1,TRBD1,-,TGTGCCACCAGTGATTGGGGGGACAGGGAGTTCTACACCGGGGAGCTGTTTTTT,CATSDWGDREFYTGELFF
TRBJ2-7,TRBV20-1,-,few,TGCAGTGCTAGTCCGGGAGCGAGATCCTACGAGCAGTACTTC,CSASPGARSYEQYF
TRBJ2-7,TRBV7-9,-,-,TGTGCCAGCAGCTTCGGTGGGGTGAGCTCCTACAATGAGCAGTACTTC,CASSFGGVSSYNEQYF
TRBJ2-5,TRBV24-1,-,few,TGTGCCACCAGTGATCAGGACAACATCCGCGGGACCCAGTACTTC,CATSDQDNIRGTQYF
TRBJ2-1,TRBV5-1,TRBD2,-,TGCGCCTGCCGGACTAGCGGGAAGCTCCATGAGCAGTTCTTC,CACRTSGKLHEQFF
TRBJ2-3,TRBV24-1,-,-,TGTGCCACCAGTGATCCCGGTGTCCCGGTAACGCAGTATTTT,CATSDPGVPVTQYF
TRBJ1-2,TRBV7-2,TRBD1,-,TGTGCCAGCAGCAGTAGACCATTGACAGGGGATGGCTACACCTTC,CASSSRPLTGDGYTF
TRBJ1-5,TRBV12-5,TRBD1,-,TGTGCTAGTGGTTGGGACAGGGAGGCTTATAGCAATCAGCCCCAGCATTTT,CASGWDREAYSNQPQHF
TRBJ1-1,TRBV12-3/TRBV12-4,TRBD1,many,TGTGCCAGCAGTTTGGGACAGGGATTAGCTTTCTTT,CASSLGQGLAFF
TRBJ1-2,TRBV5-1,-,-,TGCGCCAGCAGCTTCAGCGTTTACTATGGCTACACCTTC,CASSFSVYYGYTF
TRBJ2-7,TRBV6-1,TRBD1,once,TGTGCCAGCAGTGTAGAAGGGACAGCCTCCTACGAGCAGTACTTC,CASSVEGTASYEQYF
TRBJ2-7,TRBV5-1,-,-,TGCGCCAGCAGCTTGGTGATCGATCGGGACTCGAGGTACGAGCAGTACTTC,CASSLVIDRDSRYEQYF
TRBJ2-7,TRBV12-3/TRBV12-4,-,few,TGTGCCAGCAGCCCAGGGACCGCGGAAAGAATCTACGAGCAGTACTTC,CASSPGTAERIYEQYF
TRBJ1-4,TRBV7-9,TRBD1,once,TGTGCCAGCAGCTCGGCCGGGACAGGGGATGAAAAACTGTTTTTT,CASSSAGTGDEKLFF
TRBJ2-7,TRBV5-1,TRBD1,-,TGCGCCAGCAGAAAGAACCGGGACAGGGGTCAAAGGGAGCAGTACTTC,CASRKNRDRGQREQYF
TRBJ2-7,TRBV15,TRBD2,-,TGTGCCACCAGCAGATTAAGGGAGGGCCCTTACGAGCAGTACTTC,CATSRLREGPYEQYF
TRBJ2-3,TRBV20-1,-,-,TGCAGTGCTAGAGATGTGCAGCGGAGCACAGATACGCAGTATTTT,CSARDVQRSTDTQYF
TRBJ1-4,TRBV9,-,few,TGTGCCAGCAGCTCGCCAGGGAGAACTGAAAAACTGTTTTTT,CASSSPGRTEKLFF
TRBJ2-5,TRBV24-1,-,-,TGTGCCACCAGTGATCGGGACGCAGGGGATGGTGGCCATGAGCAGTACTTC,CATSDRDAGDGGHEQYF
TRBJ2-1,TRBV7-9,-,-,TGTGCCAGCTCCGGGGCCTGGGATGAGCAGTTCTTC,CASSGAWDEQFF
TRBJ2-3,TRBV7-8,TRBD1,few,TGTGCCAGCAGCCCGGGGACAGGGCGCTCCCCTCCATGGGATACGCAGTATTTT,CASSPGTGRSPPWDTQYF
TRBJ2-3,TRBV11-2,TRBD1,-,TGTGCCAGCAGCCAGAGGGACAGAGGAACAGATACGCAGTATTTT,CASSQRDRGTDTQYF
TRBJ2-3,TRBV7-2,-,few,TGTGCCAGCAGCCGCCGGGGCGGGGGCCTCCCAGATACGCAGTATTTT,CASSRRGGGLPDTQYF
TRBJ2-1,TRBV25-1,TRBD1,-,TGTGCCAGCAGTGATCAGCGACAGGGGGTGCAGTTCTTC,CASSDQRQGVQFF
TRBJ2-5,TRBV5-1,-,-,TGCGCCAGCAGCCCACAGGGTCCAAAGGTGGGCAATGAGCAGTACTTC,CASSPQGPKVGNEQYF
TRBJ2-7,TRBV10-3,TRBD2,few,TGTGCCATCAGTGAGACTAGCGGGGACAACGAGCAGTACTTC,CAISETSGDNEQYF